The rows below give T cell receptor beta chains drawn from one sample of a study of CD8 T cells in ankylosing spondylitis. TCRdb re-called the 5' RACE reads with MiXCR, one entry per CDR3 protein. The top ten hold 4% to 5.5% of the sample, which has 200,000 to 250,000 distinct CDR3 sequences, roughly 8% seen once. The sample taken for sequencing was blood, either unsorted or a sorted T cell fraction (not recorded which). The origin of the receptors is a female donor with ankylosing spondylitis or in good health (not recorded which). Each CDR3 is given with its conserved first and last residue. D genes are given only for firm matches. Some rows have no size entry. The others give once, few or many, or a class for an expanded clone.

TRBV5-6	TRBJ2-2	.	.	CASSLPQGWDTGELFF	TGTGCCAGCAGCCTTCCCCAGGGCTGGGACACCGGGGAGCTGTTTTTT
TRBV6-1	TRBJ2-2	many	.	CASKEGPNTGELFF	TGTGCCAGCAAGGAAGGTCCGAACACCGGGGAGCTGTTTTTT
TRBV5-5	TRBJ2-2	.	TRBD1	CASSARDRGTGELFF	TGTGCCAGCAGCGCACGGGACAGGGGGACCGGGGAGCTGTTTTTT
TRBV5-1	TRBJ1-1	many	.	CASSLAGRNTEAFF	TGCGCCAGCAGCTTGGCGGGAAGGAACACTGAAGCTTTCTTT
TRBV5-6	TRBJ2-2	.	.	CASSPSDGGSTNTGELFF	TGTGCCAGCAGCCCCTCAGATGGGGGGTCGACAAACACCGGGGAGCTGTTTTTT
TRBV24-1	TRBJ2-3	few	TRBD2	CATSHWTSGDGTDTQYF	TGTGCCACTTCACACTGGACTAGCGGAGACGGCACAGATACGCAGTATTTT
TRBV20-1	TRBJ2-1	many	.	CSASPSEDEQFF	TGCAGTGCTTCTCCGTCGGAGGATGAGCAGTTCTTC
TRBV12-3/TRBV12-4	TRBJ1-2	many	.	CASTSTATGSYGYTF	TGTGCCAGCACCTCCACAGCGACAGGATCCTATGGCTACACCTTC
TRBV6-1	TRBJ2-2	many	.	CASSLHQGVRGVLTGELFF	TGTGCCAGCAGTCTCCACCAGGGGGTCAGGGGGGTCCTCACCGGGGAGCTGTTTTTT
TRBV29-1	TRBJ2-7	many	TRBD2	CSVVGSPGGGSSGGIYEQYF	TGCAGCGTTGTTGGCTCTCCCGGGGGGGGCAGTTCGGGAGGAATTTACGAGCAGTACTTC
TRBV18	TRBJ2-2	many	.	CASSPRLLEDTGELFF	TGTGCCAGCTCACCACGGCTGTTAGAGGACACCGGGGAGCTGTTTTTT
TRBV29-1	TRBJ1-4	many	TRBD1	CSADRDEKLFF	TGCAGCGCCGACAGGGATGAAAAACTGTTTTTT
TRBV5-8	TRBJ2-6	many	.	CASSLPQAVGANVLTF	TGTGCCAGCAGCTTGCCCCAGGCTGTGGGGGCCAACGTCCTGACTTTC
TRBV29-1	TRBJ2-7	many	TRBD1	CSVEVGTGSAYEQYF	TGCAGCGTTGAAGTGGGGACAGGGAGTGCCTACGAGCAGTACTTC
TRBV12-3/TRBV12-4	TRBJ1-1	many	.	CASSWVYGGETEAFF	TGTGCCAGCAGTTGGGTATATGGGGGGGAAACTGAAGCTTTCTTT
TRBV4-2	TRBJ1-3	many	TRBD1	CASSLGTVGNTIYF	TGTGCCAGCAGCCTAGGGACAGTTGGAAACACCATATATTTT
TRBV29-1	TRBJ2-1	many	.	CSGQRRSNEQFF	TGCAGCGGACAACGGAGATCCAATGAGCAGTTCTTC
TRBV29-1	TRBJ2-1	many	TRBD2	CSGSGTSGINEQFF	TGCAGCGGTTCCGGGACTAGCGGGATAAATGAGCAGTTCTTC
TRBV20-1	TRBJ2-3	.	.	CSATGSRTDTQYF	TGCAGTGCTACCGGGAGCCGAACAGATACGCAGTATTTT
TRBV15	TRBJ1-4	many	.	CATSRDGQLNEKLFF	TGTGCCACCAGCCGAGACGGACAACTTAATGAAAAACTGTTTTTT
TRBV24-1	TRBJ1-2	many	.	CATSDSDRFNYGYTF	TGTGCCACCAGTGATTCCGACAGGTTCAACTATGGCTACACCTTC
TRBV5-4	TRBJ2-1	few	.	CASSPPGMGEQFF	TGTGCCAGCAGCCCCCCAGGCATGGGCGAGCAGTTCTTC
TRBV6-2/TRBV6-3	TRBJ2-1	.	.	CASSYRDPSTTVQFF	TGTGCCAGCAGCTACAGGGACCCCTCCACGACGGTGCAGTTCTTC
TRBV20-1	TRBJ2-3	many	TRBD2	CSALPSGLGNTQYF	TGCAGTGCCCTTCCTAGCGGTTTAGGAAATACGCAGTATTTT
TRBV4-3	TRBJ2-7	.	TRBD2	CASSQDRGREGEQYF	TGCGCCAGCAGCCAAGATCGGGGCAGGGAGGGCGAGCAGTACTTC
TRBV28	TRBJ2-7	.	.	CASSKNSLSYEQYF	TGTGCCAGCAGTAAGAACAGCCTCTCCTACGAGCAGTACTTC
TRBV5-6	TRBJ2-7	many	TRBD2	CASSPASAGVHEQYF	TGTGCCAGCAGCCCAGCCTCGGCGGGAGTCCACGAGCAGTACTTC
TRBV20-1	TRBJ2-7	many	TRBD1	CSASAGQGGSSEQYF	TGCAGTGCTAGTGCGGGACAGGGGGGATCAAGCGAGCAGTACTTC
TRBV28	TRBJ2-6	many	.	CASSFPGSSSGANVLTF	TGTGCCAGCAGTTTCCCTGGATCAAGCTCTGGGGCCAACGTCCTGACTTTC
TRBV5-5	TRBJ2-6	many	.	CASSLVGFSGANVLTF	TGTGCCAGCAGCTTGGTGGGCTTCTCTGGGGCCAACGTCCTGACTTTC
TRBV6-5	TRBJ1-2	many	.	CASSYTPGARGNGYTF	TGTGCCAGCAGTTACACCCCCGGGGCCAGGGGCAATGGCTACACCTTC
TRBV6-2/TRBV6-3	TRBJ1-1	many	.	CASSYSMGTNTEAFF	TGTGCCAGCAGTTACTCGATGGGGACAAACACTGAAGCTTTCTTT
TRBV20-1	TRBJ2-1	few	.	CSASFGQGGIPYNEQFF	TGCAGTGCTAGTTTCGGGCAGGGGGGTATTCCCTACAATGAGCAGTTCTTC
TRBV7-2	TRBJ2-3	many	.	CASSSPPPADTQYF	TGTGCCAGCAGCTCCCCCCCGCCCGCAGATACGCAGTATTTT